A selection of T cell receptor beta chains follows, all from one sample in a study of low-dose radiotherapy and immunotherapy resistance in tumors. Each CDR3 protein gets one entry after TCRdb re-called the reads with MiXCR. The profile shows tens of thousands of distinct CDR3 sequences, about 20% of them singletons. Sequencing used PBMCs, obtained after low-dose radiotherapy plus immunotherapy. Receptors originate from a female donor with ovarian cancer. The CDR3 runs from the conserved cysteine through the conserved F or W. The D gene is left open where the match is weak.

j_gene: TRBJ1-2; d_gene: TRBD1; len: 16; v_gene: TRBV6-6; CDR3aa: CASSSRTGPWGHGYTF
j_gene: TRBJ2-7; d_gene: NA; len: 14; v_gene: TRBV2; CDR3aa: CATKLGAESYEQYF
j_gene: TRBJ2-5; d_gene: NA; len: 15; v_gene: TRBV7-6; CDR3aa: CASSLGAGREETQYF
j_gene: TRBJ2-7; d_gene: TRBD1; len: 13; v_gene: TRBV12-3/TRBV12-4; CDR3aa: CASSPGQTYEQYF
j_gene: TRBJ2-4; d_gene: NA; len: 15; v_gene: TRBV6-1; CDR3aa: CASSEGQSARNIQYF
j_gene: TRBJ2-3; d_gene: TRBD1; len: 17; v_gene: TRBV5-6; CDR3aa: CASSSKDRDRVWDTQYF
j_gene: TRBJ1-4; d_gene: NA; len: 14; v_gene: TRBV5-1; CDR3aa: CASSLGAFNEKLFF
j_gene: TRBJ1-1; d_gene: TRBD1; len: 15; v_gene: TRBV5-5; CDR3aa: CASSSGQGPNTEAFF
j_gene: TRBJ2-2; d_gene: TRBD1; len: 15; v_gene: TRBV24-1; CDR3aa: CATRGQAGNTGELFF
j_gene: TRBJ1-6; d_gene: NA; len: 15; v_gene: TRBV12-3/TRBV12-4; CDR3aa: CASRLQSSYNSPLHF